These T cell receptor beta chains were read from a single sample in a study of early T cells in non-severe SARS-CoV-2 infection. Using its own MiXCR run on the 5' RACE reads, TCRdb lists one record per CDR3 protein. In the table there are about 48,000 distinct CDR3 sequences, around 9.1% of which are singletons. The sequencing sample was made of whole blood. Receptors were obtained from an adult who was a healthcare worker with PCR-confirmed SARS-CoV-2 infection or an uninfected control (not recorded which). The conserved cysteine and the conserved F or W are not part of the CDR3 here. The order of the fields is CDR3 length, V gene, J gene, CDR3 protein.

11	TRBV9	TRBJ1-4	ASSVGGSEKLF
14	TRBV20-1	TRBJ2-3	SAGADSGRASDTQY
13	TRBV5-1	TRBJ2-1	ASSLEVAGQPEQF
11	TRBV29-1	TRBJ2-3	SVEGREADTQY
15	TRBV10-3	TRBJ2-7	AISEGGGSVSSYEQY
13	TRBV7-6	TRBJ2-7	ASSLGGLLTYEQY
8	TRBV28	TRBJ1-3	ASQGNTIY
14	TRBV6-5	TRBJ1-6	ASSRPRGRGNSPLH
12	TRBV28	TRBJ2-7	ASSIPGQGLGQY
18	TRBV19	TRBJ2-1	ASSILGLARSTPSYNEQF
13	TRBV6-1	TRBJ1-3	ASMVDRASGNTIY
13	TRBV18	TRBJ2-7	ASSPRLAGQYEQY
12	TRBV6-6	TRBJ1-4	ASSSYRGNEKLF
11	TRBV3-1	TRBJ2-7	ASSDGAGYEQY
13	TRBV29-1	TRBJ2-2	SCNTGTPNTGELF
13	TRBV27	TRBJ1-6	ASSLKGSHNSPLH
13	TRBV5-1	TRBJ2-1	ASSLAIAGGNEQF
13	TRBV11-2	TRBJ2-5	ASSFSRWQSQTQY
12	TRBV30	TRBJ2-7	AWSGLESGYEQY
13	TRBV5-4	TRBJ1-1	ASSLSRTGNTEAF
10	TRBV20-1	TRBJ2-5	SATSVQETQY
14	TRBV10-3	TRBJ2-1	AISAGTSGRLDEQF
11	TRBV6-2/TRBV6-3	TRBJ2-5	ASSYRGYETQY
10	TRBV7-9	TRBJ1-2	ASSLEGTGYT
11	TRBV5-6	TRBJ1-1	ASSLVVFTEAF
12	TRBV20-1	TRBJ1-2	SARVRDGFYGYT
13	TRBV6-1	TRBJ2-3	ASRNPGDRRDTQY
10	TRBV7-2	TRBJ2-3	ASSPLQDTQY
12	TRBV19	TRBJ2-2	ASRGSTGTGELF
13	TRBV6-5	TRBJ2-7	ASTPLWGSSYEQC
12	TRBV29-1	TRBJ1-3	SVEEGASGNTIY
12	TRBV12-3/TRBV12-4	TRBJ2-5	ASSRDRTQETQY
13	TRBV7-2	TRBJ2-1	ASSSGMASYNEQF
12	TRBV7-6	TRBJ2-1	ASSLWSSYNEQF
16	TRBV28	TRBJ2-1	ASSPLRTGPLGDNEQF
12	TRBV9	TRBJ2-2	ASSKGTSSGELF
11	TRBV28	TRBJ2-1	ASSLRARNEQF
13	TRBV25-1	TRBJ1-4	ASSDSDRGNEKLF
13	TRBV28	TRBJ1-1	ASSSPVPGGTEAF
13	TRBV4-1	TRBJ1-5	ASSQSSGVRQPQH
11	TRBV7-4	TRBJ2-5	ASSPHRTETQY
15	TRBV6-5	TRBJ2-1	ASSFLPPSLSYNEQF
12	TRBV7-9	TRBJ1-1	ASSQQGAVTEAF
13	TRBV7-8	TRBJ2-3	ASSWGTASTDTQY
12	TRBV30	TRBJ2-1	AWTMTGGPFEQF
11	TRBV28	TRBJ2-7	ASIPRLAHEQY
12	TRBV14	TRBJ1-1	ASSLMGLSSEAF
14	TRBV7-6	TRBJ2-2	ASSLGGGIATGELF
13	TRBV10-3	TRBJ2-5	AISESGGREETQY
14	TRBV20-1	TRBJ2-2	SARAGASGNTGELF
9	TRBV7-9	TRBJ1-2	ASSSDRGYT
11	TRBV4-1	TRBJ2-7	ASGRGYSYEQY
12	TRBV5-5	TRBJ1-1	ASSWSSQGTEAF
12	TRBV3-1	TRBJ2-7	ASSQDQGYYEQY
14	TRBV4-2	TRBJ2-7	ASSQDSGSGSYEQY
13	TRBV4-2	TRBJ1-3	ASSPMEGSENTIY
13	TRBV7-6	TRBJ2-7	ASSSPQSGANEQY
13	TRBV28	TRBJ1-3	ASTYGTGRGNTIY
14	TRBV6-5	TRBJ1-5	ASSPAGTGNNQPQH